Sequencing of this T cell receptor (beta chain) was carried out in a study of radiation and T cells in renal cell carcinoma. On the study more broadly: Nephrectomy followed 15 Gy stereotactic body radiation by 4 weeks.

This table comes from immunoSEQ multiplex PCR, and its TCRdb copy is limited to in-frame clones, with some not included. In the table there are about 130,000 clones, approximately 90% of which are singletons. Sample time point: baseline pretreatment blood. Sample treatment: 15 Gy SBRT to primary tumor, nephrectomy 4 weeks later. After SBRT, blood was collected at 2 and 4 weeks, plus baseline. The CDR3 is 14 residues long. The V and J ends lost 5 bases and 1 base respectively, with 13 bases between them. Germline lookup yields CDR1 SGHRS and CDR2 YFSETQ. Study-wide results and limits: From baseline, blood top tumor clonotypes peaked at 2 weeks post-radiation. Pretreatment tumor biopsies were lacking, so baseline clonotypes are unknown.

Comment on this clone: Antigen: not known.

This receptor was identified in a woman aged 45-60 years with renal cell carcinoma. V is TRBV5-1 and J is TRBJ2-7, with D tentatively TRBD1 or TRBD2 (5 bases each). The sequencing here drew on blood, taken from a patient whose treatment included radiotherapy and nephrectomy. In nucleotides, the CDR3 is TGCGCCAGCAGAGGGGACCAATCTTCCTACGAGCAGTACTTC. The encoded protein is CASRGDQSSYEQYF.